This is a list of T cell receptor beta chains from one sample in a study of PD-L1 blockade in urothelial cancer. Generated by immunoSEQ multiplex PCR, the TCRdb table keeps only in-frame clones and is missing some. The repertoire holds several hundred clones, with under 45% as singletons. Here the sequenced sample was tumor tissue, taken before atezolizumab (anti-PD-L1) treatment. The receptor source for this set is a woman of 80 years or more with urothelial cancer. The CDR3 runs from the conserved cysteine through the conserved F or W. The D gene is left open where the match is weak. Size tells how often a clone was seen (once, few, many) or the class of an expanded clone, and some rows leave it out.

few,-,TRBV7-1,TRBJ2-1,CASSRYRSSYNEQFF,TGTGCCAGCAGCCGTTACCGAAGCTCCTACAATGAGCAGTTCTTC
-,-,TRBV29-1,TRBJ2-3,CSVVTSTDTQYF,TGCAGCGTTGTAACTAGCACAGATACGCAGTATTTT
few,-,TRBV28,TRBJ1-4,CASSPLWGYEKLFF,TGTGCCAGCAGTCCCCTTTGGGGCTACGAAAAACTGTTTTTT
large,-,TRBV6-8,TRBJ1-1,CASSPYTANTEAFF,TGTGCCAGCAGCCCGTACACAGCGAACACTGAAGCTTTCTTT
-,-,TRBV14,TRBJ1-2,CASSQGTVGYTF,TGTGCCAGCAGCCAAGGAACGGTTGGCTACACCTTC
-,TRBD2,TRBV5-1,TRBJ2-1,CASSPAGLAGYNEQFF,TGCGCCAGCAGCCCGGCAGGACTAGCGGGTTACAATGAGCAGTTCTTC
-,-,TRBV19,TRBJ1-2,CASSLRDPRAGYTF,TGTGCCAGTAGTCTGCGGGACCCGAGGGCCGGCTACACCTTC
-,-,TRBV6-8,TRBJ2-2,CASSYSGPGTGELFF,TGTGCCAGCAGTTATTCTGGGCCGGGCACCGGGGAGCTGTTTTTT
-,-,TRBV30,TRBJ1-5,CAWSVPDRNQPQHF,TGTGCCTGGAGTGTACCTGACAGAAATCAGCCCCAGCATTTT
-,-,TRBV13,TRBJ2-7,CASSLGLLVFEQYF,TGTGCCAGCAGCTTAGGCCTACTAGTTTTCGAGCAGTACTTC
few,-,TRBV11-3,TRBJ2-3,CASSFSSDITDTQYF,TGTGCCAGCAGCTTCTCTAGCGACATCACAGATACGCAGTATTTT
few,TRBD1,TRBV12-5,TRBJ2-7,CANSAGDSATYEQYF,TGTGCCAACAGCGCAGGGGACAGTGCTACCTACGAGCAGTACTTC
-,-,TRBV9,TRBJ1-1,CASSVAAGTEAFF,TGTGCCAGCAGCGTAGCGGCTGGGACTGAAGCTTTCTTT
-,-,TRBV18,TRBJ1-1,CASSPSAQGNTEAFF,TGTGCCAGCTCACCTTCCGCCCAGGGTAACACTGAAGCTTTCTTT
-,-,TRBV28,TRBJ1-1,CASSLSFGGEAFF,TGTGCCAGCAGTTTATCGTTCGGGGGGGAAGCTTTCTTT
few,TRBD1,TRBV6-8,TRBJ2-1,CTSSSGQGPYNEQFF,TGTACCAGCAGTTCTGGACAGGGCCCCTACAATGAGCAGTTCTTC
-,-,TRBV19,TRBJ1-2,CASSKPQSGRGYTF,TGTGCCAGTAGTAAACCTCAATCCGGGCGAGGCTACACCTTC
-,-,TRBV19,TRBJ1-3,CASTQMQTGNTIYF,TGTGCCAGTACCCAAATGCAGACTGGAAACACCATATATTTT
once,TRBD1,TRBV19,TRBJ2-2,CASSKGQTGGNTGELFF,TGTGCCAGTAGTAAGGGACAGACAGGGGGCAACACCGGGGAGCTGTTTTTT
-,-,TRBV19,TRBJ2-2,CASSIGGGTGELFF,TGTGCCAGTAGTATAGGGGGTGGCACCGGGGAGCTGTTTTTT
few,TRBD2,TRBV9,TRBJ2-7,CASSVGPGLAGGEQYF,TGTGCCAGCAGCGTGGGACCGGGACTAGCGGGAGGGGAGCAGTACTTC
few,-,TRBV28,TRBJ1-4,CASSFFTENEKLFF,TGTGCCAGCAGTTTTTTCACCGAGAATGAAAAACTGTTTTTT
few,-,TRBV28,TRBJ2-1,CASSFKSLGRILRGSYNEQFF,TGTGCCAGCAGTTTCAAAAGCCTGGGACGGATTCTGCGGGGATCCTACAATGAGCAGTTCTTC
-,-,TRBV19,TRBJ1-1,CASKGTVVTEAFF,TGTGCCAGTAAGGGGACGGTGGTAACTGAAGCTTTCTTT
few,TRBD1,TRBV6-8,TRBJ1-2,CAISPTGGGYTF,TGTGCCATCAGTCCGACAGGGGGAGGCTACACCTTC
-,TRBD2,TRBV11-3,TRBJ2-1,CASSNPLRGGSYNEQFF,TGTGCCAGCAGCAACCCCCTCCGGGGGGGCTCCTACAATGAGCAGTTCTTC
-,TRBD1,TRBV19,TRBJ1-1,CASSVTGAAEAFF,TGTGCCAGTAGTGTAACAGGGGCCGCTGAAGCTTTCTTT
-,-,TRBV9,TRBJ2-1,CASSVDWTIRNEQFF,TGTGCCAGCAGCGTAGACTGGACCATAAGGAATGAGCAGTTCTTC